One and the same sample provided the 19 T cell receptor beta chains below, sequenced in a study of post-analysis software for immune sequencing data (dated by TCRdb to between 2015 and 2017). Beyond this particular receptor, the publication reports: Significantly higher frequencies in patients than in controls were found for five or six TRBV segments, including TRBV5-6, TRBV5-1 and TRBV20-1.

Library generation was performed with PCR. The listed sequencing device is Illumina HiSeq 2500. To reduce PCR and sequencing biases, unique molecular identifiers were incorporated into the TCR beta cDNA libraries. TCRdb cleaned the public reads at Q25 with fastp, built clones with MiXCR and kept in-frame beta chains. Each CDR3 protein gets just one entry, which takes the most common genes and DNA from the rows behind it. The sample table holds about 770,000 distinct CDR3 sequences, of which 46% were seen once. The top ten hold approximately 5% of the sample. No antigens are known for them. The specimen sequenced was blood. These receptors were collected from a girl aged 5 to 17 with multiple sclerosis.

Comments on this clonotype: The junction does not match germline at one end; this may be a read error. The CDR3 nucleotides read TGTGCCGGCAGCTTACCCGAAAACGCCTTATCCTACGAGCAGTACTTC. It is translated as CAGSLPENALSYEQYF. The V and J genes are TRBV5-5 and TRBJ2-7; D is undetermined. The CDR3 has 16 amino acids. Germline CDR1 SGHKS, CDR2 YYEKEE (reference sequence). Variable domain in full (rest from reference TRBV5-5 and TRBJ2-7): DAGVTQSPTHLIKTRGQQVTLRCSPISGHKSVSWYQQVLGQGPQFIFQYYEKEERGRGNFPDRFSARQFPNYSSELNVNALLLGDSALYLCAGSLPENALSYEQYFGPGTRLTVT.

V and J are TRBV20-1 and TRBJ1-5; 8 positions agree with TRBD1. Losses at the gene ends were 1 base for V and 3 bases for J; bases not matched to a gene: 5. This CDR3 is built from 15 residues. The V gene's germline CDR1 is DFQATT and CDR2 SNEGSKA (reference sequence). CDR3 coding DNA: TGCAGTGCTAGAGGTCCGGGACAGGTCAATCAGCCCCAGCATTTT. Amino acid sequence: CSARGPGQVNQPQHF.

The gene calls are TRBV10-3 and TRBJ1-4; 8 bases are a match to TRBD1. The CDR3 length is 14 residues. V was clipped by 3 bases and J by 8 bases; unmatched bases: 5. Germline CDR1 is ENHRY and CDR2 is SYGVKD. CDR3 sequence reads: CAISEGQGLEKLFF. The CDR3 nucleotides read TGTGCCATCAGTGAAGGACAGGGTTTGGAAAAACTGTTTTTT.

This clonotype was observed a handful of times. The chain carries TRBV20-1 and TRBJ2-3; D is possibly TRBD1 (6 bases). CDR1 and CDR2 (germline): DFQATT, SNEGSKA (reference sequence). The CDR3 length is 12 residues. Deletions cut 5 bases from V and 2 bases from J, with 8 bases between. CDR3: CSAGGVTDTQYF. The CDR3 nucleotides are TGCAGTGCTGGGGGCGTCACAGATACGCAGTATTTT.

The table lists this clonotype with a few counts. This rearrangement joins TRBV7-8 to TRBJ2-7; D gene unclear. V lost 1 base and J lost 3, with 13 bases in between. This CDR3 contains 15 residues. The germline gives CDR1 SGHVS, CDR2 FQNEAQ. CDR3 loop: CASSLVPHSDYEQYF. The CDR3 bases are TGTGCCAGCAGCTTAGTACCCCACTCAGACTACGAGCAGTACTTC.

This chain connects TRBV6-5 to TRBJ2-5, with a possible D match to TRBD1 (6 bases). This CDR3 is built from 14 residues. CDR1 is MNHEY and CDR2 is SVGAGI in the germline V gene. Between the trimmed V and J ends, which lost 7 bases and 5 bases, there was a span of 17 bases. DNA of the CDR3: TGTGCCAGCAAGGGCCAGGGGCTTTGGGAGACCCAGTACTTC. Translation gives CASKGQGLWETQYF.

V and J are TRBV29-1 and TRBJ1-2; D perhaps matches TRBD1 (6 bases). From germline, CDR1 is SQVTM and CDR2 ANQGSEA. This CDR3 is 15 amino acids long. Deletions cut 2 bases from V and 5 bases from J, with 18 bases between. CDR3 sequence (DNA): TGCAGCGTTGAACTCACGGGGGGGCAACTTTATGGCTACACCTTC. This codes for CSVELTGGQLYGYTF.

This clonotype was detected once. The chain has TRBV6-1 and TRBJ2-3; TRBD2 aligns across 9 bases. The germline CDR1 and CDR2 sequences are MNHNS and SASEGT. This CDR3 region has 17 residues. V was clipped by 4 bases and J by 2 bases; unmatched bases: 10. The CDR3 DNA reads as TGTGCCAGCAGTGTTGATTCTAGCGGGGCCTTCACAGATACGCAGTATTTT. It encodes CASSVDSSGAFTDTQYF.

J is TRBJ2-1 and V is TRBV7-3, with D possibly TRBD2 on 6 matching bases. Trimming shortened V by 2 bases and J by 5 bases, and 13 bases separated the two germline ends. CDR1 is SGHTA, CDR2 FQGTGA, per germline. The CDR3 is made up of 15 amino acids. CDR3 residues: CASSLRGSGDNEQFF. CDR3 bases: TGTGCCAGCAGCTTACGGGGATCGGGGGACAATGAGCAGTTCTTC.

V is TRBV7-9 and J is TRBJ2-1; the D is unclear. The CDR3 contains 11 residues. CDR1 is SEHNR and CDR2 is FQNEAQ in the germline V gene (reference sequence). Trimming cost V 5 bases and J 13 bases, with 12 bases left between them. The CDR3 loop is CASSPLAPQFF. For the CDR3, the DNA is TGTGCCAGCAGCCCTTTAGCCCCCCAGTTCTTC.

This clonotype was detected once. The gene calls are TRBV3-1 and TRBJ1-4; D perhaps matches TRBD1 (6 bases). The CDR3 extends over 17 amino acids. Germline loops: CDR1 LGHDT, CDR2 YNNKEL (reference sequence). With 3 bases removed from V and 2 bases from J, the gap between germline ends came to 16 bases. This chain's CDR3 is CASSQEGVSRTNEKLFF. In nucleotides, the CDR3 is TGTGCCAGCAGCCAGGAGGGGGTTTCGCGGACTAATGAAAAACTGTTTTTT.

The J gene is TRBJ2-1, the V gene TRBV18, with 8 bases aligning to TRBD2. The length of the CDR3 is 17 residues. The germline CDR1 and CDR2 sequences are KGHSH and LQKENI. Germline trimming cut 1 base from V and 5 bases from J; bases unmatched to any gene: 10. CDR3 nucleotides: TGTGCCAGCTCACCACTTCCCCGACTAGCGCCGAACAATGAGCAGTTCTTC. It specifies CASSPLPRLAPNNEQFF.

This clonotype was counted between two and nine times. The chain couples TRBV20-1 to TRBJ2-3, with 14 bases lining up with TRBD2. The CDR3 loop spans 20 amino acids. CDR1 is DFQATT, CDR2 SNEGSKA, per germline (reference sequence). The V gene end was trimmed by 5 bases and the J gene end by 0 bases; junction bases not matched to a gene: 16. The CDR3 is CSAPAFSGTSGGDSTDTQYF. CDR3 DNA: TGCAGTGCTCCAGCCTTTTCCGGGACTAGCGGGGGCGATAGCACAGATACGCAGTATTTT.

This clonotype has a handful of counts. This sequence joins TRBV2 and TRBJ1-2, with TRBD1 matching 7 bases. J was trimmed by 5 bases and V by 4 bases; bases with no gene match: 4. Germline V CDR1 and CDR2: SNHLY, FYNNEI. The CDR3 loop spans 13 amino acids. Written as DNA, the CDR3 is TGTGCCAGCAGTGTGGGACAGAATTATGGCTACACCTTC. Translating gives CASSVGQNYGYTF. The whole variable domain, remainder taken from reference TRBV2 and TRBJ1-2, is EPEVTQTPSHQVTQMGQEVILRCVPISNHLYFYWYRQILGQKVEFLVSFYNNEISEKSEIFDDQFSVERPDGSNFTLKIRSTKLEDSAMYFCASSVGQNYGYTFGSGTRLTVV.

The table lists this clonotype with a few counts. The genes are TRBV25-1 and TRBJ2-6, with 7 bases fitting TRBD2. Germline values: CDR1 MGHDK, CDR2 SYGVNS. This CDR3 contains 18 residues. J lost 0 bases, V lost 6 bases, and 11 bases had no gene match. CDR3 DNA sequence: TGTGCCAGCAGGGGAGCGGGATTCCGCTCCTCTGGGGCCAACGTCCTGACTTTC. Protein sequence: CASRGAGFRSSGANVLTF. The variable domain in full, completed from reference TRBV25-1 and TRBJ2-6, reads EADIYQTPRYLVIGTGKKITLECSQTMGHDKMYWYQQDPGMELHLIHYSYGVNSTEKGDLSSESTVSRIRTEHFPLTLESARPSHTSQYLCASRGAGFRSSGANVLTFGAGSRLTVL.

This rearrangement joins TRBV10-3 to TRBJ2-3; TRBD2 aligns across 10 bases. CDR1 and CDR2 (germline): ENHRY, SYGVKD. Trimming took 4 bases from V and 4 from J; bases not matched to a gene: 5. The CDR3 covers 15 residues. The CDR3 bases are TGTGCCATCAGTGGCCTAGCGGGAGTGTCAGATACGCAGTATTTT. Translation: CAISGLAGVSDTQYF.

This rearrangement joins TRBV20-1 to TRBJ2-1, with 11 bases matching TRBD2. This CDR3 is 15 amino acids long. The V and J ends lost 0 bases and 9 bases, in that order; junction bases with no gene match: 7. Germline values: CDR1 DFQATT, CDR2 SNEGSKA (reference sequence). The CDR3 DNA reads TGCAGTGCTAGAGATAGCGGGAGGGCCCTCGGTGAGCAGTTCTTC. Translation gives CSARDSGRALGEQFF.

This clonotype was seen more than once but under ten times. The rearrangement joins TRBV20-1 to TRBJ2-4; 8 bases match TRBD2. Per the germline V gene, CDR1 is DFQATT and CDR2 is SNEGSKA (reference sequence). V lost 3 bases, J lost 5 bases, and 6 bases stayed unmatched. This CDR3 spans 14 amino acids. CDR3 sequence reads: CSASLRGGQNIQYF. CDR3 coding DNA: TGCAGTGCTAGCCTCCGGGGGGGGCAAAACATTCAGTACTTC.

This clonotype was seen just once. The V and J genes are TRBV29-1 and TRBJ1-1; TRBD1 matches at 8 bases. CDR3 size: 13 residues. CDR1 SQVTM and CDR2 ANQGSEA come from the germline V gene. V shed 5 bases and J 1 base; nucleotides not matched to a gene: 3. The CDR3 bases are TGCAGCGTTATAACAGGGGGGAACACTGAAGCTTTCTTT. This gives the protein CSVITGGNTEAFF. Drawing the rest from reference TRBV29-1 and TRBJ1-1, the complete variable domain is SAVISQKPSRDICQRGTSLTIQCQVDSQVTMMFWYRQQPGQSLTLIATANQGSEATYESGFVIDKFPISRPNLTFSTLTVSNMSPEDSSIYLCSVITGGNTEAFFGQGTRLTVV.